Below, 8 T cell receptor beta chains from the same sample are listed, as sequenced in a study of early T cells in non-severe SARS-CoV-2 infection. TCRdb redid the calling of the 5' RACE reads with MiXCR, one entry per CDR3 protein. The profile shows approximately 76,000 distinct CDR3 sequences, roughly an eighth of them singletons. Sequencing was performed on whole blood. The receptors stem from an adult who was a healthcare worker with PCR-confirmed SARS-CoV-2 infection or an uninfected control (not recorded which).

The table lists this clonotype with many counts. The CDR3 reads CASRLAGGQVDTQYF. CDR3 nucleotides: TGTGCCAGCAGGCTAGCGGGAGGGCAGGTAGATACGCAGTATTTT. This chain links TRBV27 with TRBJ2-3; TRBD2 agrees at 12 bases. Germline CDR1 is MNHEY and CDR2 is SMNVEV (reference sequence). The CDR3 extends over 15 amino acids. The V and J ends lost 6 bases and 5 bases, in that order; junction bases with no gene match: 6.

This rearrangement joins TRBV11-2 to TRBJ1-2; TRBD1 might be the D (6 bases). CDR3 length: 14 amino acids. Per the germline V gene, CDR1 is SGHAT and CDR2 is FQNNGV. The V end was cut by 1 base, the J end by 4 bases, with 10 bases between. The CDR3: CASSLGGLGYGYTF. CDR3 bases: TGTGCCAGCAGCTTAGGGGGGCTCGGCTATGGCTACACCTTC.

This clonotype was recorded at least ten times. In nucleotides, the CDR3 is TGCAGTGCTAGGGACCTCCGGGAGGGGACCGGGGAGCTGTTTTTT. Its protein product is CSARDLREGTGELFF. J is TRBJ2-2 and V is TRBV20-1, with 8 bases matching TRBD2. Germline V lookup: CDR1 DFQATT, CDR2 SNEGSKA (reference sequence). The V and J ends lost 3 bases and 5 bases, in that order; junction bases with no gene match: 8. CDR3 length: 15 amino acids.

This clonotype was seen repeatedly, ten times or more. The chain is built from TRBV28 and TRBJ1-1; D is undetermined. The length of the CDR3 is 19 residues. Trimming cost V 1 base and J 1 base, with 22 bases left between them. The germline CDR1 and CDR2 sequences are MDHEN and SYDVKM. DNA of the CDR3: TGTGCCAGCAGTTTATTTAAGGGCCTTAAGGACGGTAGGAACACTGAAGCTTTCTTT. It translates to CASSLFKGLKDGRNTEAFF. The complete variable domain, with remaining parts taken from reference TRBV28 and TRBJ1-1, reads DVKVTQSSRYLVKRTGEKVFLECVQDMDHENMFWYRQDPGLGLRLIYFSYDVKMKEKGDIPEGYSVSREKKERFSLILESASTNQTSMYLCASSLFKGLKDGRNTEAFFGQGTRLTVV.

This clonotype was detected ten times or more. The V and J genes are TRBV5-1 and TRBJ2-5; D is possibly TRBD1 (5 bases). The germline gives CDR1 SGHRS, CDR2 YFSETQ. V dropped 0 bases and J dropped 2 bases, with 8 bases sitting between them. The CDR3 loop spans 14 amino acids. The CDR3 reads CASSLGQPQETQYF. Written as DNA, the CDR3 is TGCGCCAGCAGCTTGGGACAGCCTCAAGAGACCCAGTACTTC.

This clonotype was counted at least ten times. J is TRBJ2-1 and V is TRBV6-2 or TRBV6-3; TRBD2 aligns across 15 bases. CDR1 is MNHEY and CDR2 is SVGEGT in the germline V gene. With V trimmed by 6 bases and J by 9 bases, 3 bases remained unmatched. The CDR3 is made up of 14 amino acids. The CDR3 nucleotides read TGTGCCAGCAGCCGGACTAGCGGGAGGGCTGAGCAGTTCTTC. As protein: CASSRTSGRAEQFF.

This clonotype has at least ten counts. The chain uses TRBV7-2 and TRBJ1-1, with D uncertain. Trimming pared 5 bases from V and 5 bases from J, leaving 15 bases between. Germline CDR1 reads SGHTA; CDR2 reads FQGNSA. The CDR3 is made up of 14 amino acids. The CDR3 region has the DNA TGTGCCAGCAGCCTCGTTCGGGCAGAAACTGAAGCTTTCTTT. Protein sequence: CASSLVRAETEAFF. Full variable domain (remainder filled in from reference TRBV7-2 and TRBJ1-1): GAGVSQSPSNKVTEKGKDVELRCDPISGHTALYWYRQSLGQGLEFLIYFQGNSAPDKSGLPSDRFSAERTGGSVSTLTIQRTQQEDSAVYLCASSLVRAETEAFFGQGTRLTVV.

This clonotype was seen at least ten times. CDR3 protein: CASSQAGGRPYEQYF. The CDR3 DNA reads as TGCGCCAGCAGCCAAGCCGGGGGCAGACCCTACGAGCAGTACTTC. The chain combines TRBV4-3 with TRBJ2-7; either TRBD1 or TRBD2 may fit D (6 bases each). Germline CDR1 and CDR2: LGHNA and YSLEER. The CDR3 length is 15 residues. V was shortened by 1 base and J by 2 bases, with 12 bases between the two germline ends.